This TCR beta chain was recovered during a study of long-term antiretroviral therapy in people with HIV (dated by TCRdb to 2021 to 2024). General notes on the study: The earliest samples were collected approximately a decade before the 2015 WHO recommendation for immediate ART, a period when ART was typically delayed until CD4 counts fell. The cohort contributed about 190 cryopreserved PBMC samples from 30 to 35 adults with confirmed HIV infection, collected serially over a mean of around 6 years (range 1-12). No cross-contamination during QIAcube processing turned up in test extractions that ran a monoclonal T-cell line alongside approximately 35 polyclonal samples. This retrospective serial study examined whether starting ART and sustained HIV suppression were associated with changes in the composition and diversity of the TRB repertoire in peripheral blood. Of the 30 participants with HIV, approximately 11 were female.

Inclusion was restricted to participants for whom at least one PBMC sample before ART initiation and at least two post-ART samples were available. All participants with HIV were treated in the United States of America. Before DNA extraction, cryopreserved samples of roughly 1-10 million PBMC were thawed and washed. At the time of the earliest PBMC sample, participants with HIV were aged between about 20 and 54 years. Per participant, PBMC samples came from 1-4 timepoints prior to ART initiation and 2-8 timepoints following ART initiation, for a median of 7 samples. For every participant, serial HIV viral load, CD4+ T-cell count, ART history and demographic data were obtained. Genomic DNA was extracted from unsorted PBMC with a Qiagen kit on a QIAcube, with processing performed in batches of 12 samples. The immunoSEQ hsTCRB v3.0 assay was used at survey level resolution for TRB variable region sequencing. The targeted TRB sequencing depth was about 35,000-55,000 T-cell genomes per sample. An Illumina MiSeq with a v3 150-cycle kit was used to sequence the pooled TRB libraries. In the authors' own workflow: Repertoire analysis ran in R within a reproducible Nextflow workflow covering QC, data transformation and analysis. Custom analyses were implemented in LymphoSeq2, an R package for AIRR-Seq data exploration. After excluding a handful of samples that yielded fewer than 5000 total TRB sequences, 150 to 200 HIV repertoires remained for analysis. Among the 200 or so HIV repertoires that were kept, under 60 were collected before ART initiation and over 120 were collected after ART initiation. Each repertoire was downsampled to 5000 TRB nucleotide sequences, and summary statistics were averaged across 100 downsampling iterations. The analysis kept only TRB sequences whose CDR3 regions were at least seven amino acids long. Diversity was assessed using a clonality score derived from Shannon entropy and using the Gini coefficient. In the repertoire networks, any two of the top 5000 CDR3 amino acid sequences were linked whenever the two sequences differed by an edit distance of one. Antigen specificity groups and MHC restriction were predicted for TRB CDR3 amino acid sequences with GLIPH2. Known CMV, EBV, HIV or tissue antigen associations were flagged by matching CDR3 amino acid sequences against VDJdb and McPAS-TCR. Pre-ART, post-ART and control groups were compared with Wilcoxon signed-rank tests and Holm-Bonferroni correction. Not all clones reach the TCRdb copy of this immuneACCESS table, which keeps in-frame sequences only. Checked studies attribute under half of the gap to unresolved V genes and leave the rest unexplained. V, J and clone size were drawn from that table, and D and trimming were deduced from the DNA. This sample gives 15,000 or so clones in total; over 80% of them show up just once. The top ten clones comprise 15% to 20% of the sample.

Broader findings and caveats from the paper: Limited PBMC availability meant only the TCR beta chain was sequenced, without alpha chain pairing. A significant increase in TRB diversity was found to be associated with ART initiation, although TRB diversity was observed to remain significantly below that of transplant donor controls even after long-term ART. The samples were dated from 2004 to 2017, and the ART regimens that were used may be less effective than current ART regimens. The repertoire was dominated across all time points by expanded TRB clones identified before ART initiation, although this dominance was seen to fluctuate and to decrease in many PLHIV after ART. HIV repertoires had narrower CDR3 length ranges than controls, and the network structure suggested an antigen-experienced repertoire that shifted only slightly toward naive after ART. No data were available on ART adherence, viral resistance or therapy changes, limiting inferences about post-ART repertoire changes. Because cell numbers in pre-ART samples were limited, unsorted PBMC were profiled instead of sorted CD4+ and CD8+ T cells.

Relative to germline, V is 7 bases shorter and J is 3 bases shorter, with 18 bases between their ends. The germline V gene supplies CDR1 SGHAT and CDR2 FQNNGV. The CDR3 runs 15 amino acids, cysteine and phenylalanine included. Of the read, only the CDR3 DNA is kept; its 45 bases are in frame from base 1. This clone has only one observation. No antigen is known for it. Base qualities are not at hand, and no much larger clone is one base apart. The clonotype comes from a woman aged 40 to 55 with HIV. This specimen consisted of unsorted PBMCs, obtained 1.8 years before starting antiretroviral therapy. The sequence is built from TRBV11-2 and TRBJ1-1, with a weak D call of TRBD1 (5 bases match). The CDR3 protein sequence reads: CASTLLPDTDTEAFF. The sequence in DNA is TGTGCCAGCACCCTGCTTCCGGACACCGACACTGAAGCTTTCTTT.